These 25 T cell receptor beta chains were sequenced from one sample in a study of human T cells and chemical hapten exposure. TCRdb redid the calling of the RACE reads with MiXCR, one entry per CDR3 protein. The table lists some 360,000 distinct CDR3 sequences, about 5.1% of them singletons. Time point indicated: pre-sensitization, week 0. Stated treatment: therapeutic diphenylcyclopropenone sensitization with weekly scalp DPC. The specimen comprised whole blood, sampled in connection with sensitization to the hapten diphenylcyclopropenone (DPC). All receptors derive from a woman aged 50 to 65 with alopecia areata. Some clones in this sample may be carry-over from other donors' samples.

The chain recombines TRBV4-3 with TRBJ1-4; the D gene is possibly TRBD1 (6 bases). Germline CDR1 LGHNA, CDR2 YSLEER. This CDR3 spans 16 amino acids. Trimming cost V 0 bases and J 4 bases, with 12 bases left between them. The CDR3 DNA sequence: TGCGCCAGCAGCCAAGAATCCAGGGGCTATAATGAAAAACTGTTTTTT. The encoded protein is CASSQESRGYNEKLFF.

The V and J genes are TRBV4-3 and TRBJ2-7, with a weak D call TRBD2 (6 bases). The CDR3 has 14 amino acids. V was shortened by 0 bases and J by 5 bases, with 11 bases between the two germline ends. CDR1 LGHNA and CDR2 YSLEER come from the germline V gene. The CDR3 bases are TGCGCCAGCAGCCAAGATGGGGGGTACGACGAGCAGTACTTC. Its translation: CASSQDGGYDEQYF.

The chain's CDR3 is CASSFDGGGFKHF. CDR3 DNA: TGTGCCAGCAGTTTCGATGGGGGAGGGTTCAAACATTTT. The chain employs TRBV12-3 or TRBV12-4 and TRBJ1-5, with D perhaps TRBD1 (5 bases). The V end was cut by 3 bases, the J end by 16 bases, with 19 bases between. This CDR3 contains 13 residues.

This clonotype was counted at least ten times. This chain joins TRBV2 and TRBJ1-1; D is uncertain. The V gene lost 3 bases and the J gene lost 6 bases, with 11 bases spanning the gap. Germline V lookup: CDR1 SNHLY, CDR2 FYNNEI. The CDR3 extends over 13 amino acids. CDR3 protein: CASSEWKTAEAFF. In DNA form, the CDR3 reads TGTGCCAGCAGTGAGTGGAAAACGGCTGAAGCTTTCTTT. Full variable domain (outside the CDR3, taken from reference TRBV2 and TRBJ1-1): EPEVTQTPSHQVTQMGQEVILRCVPISNHLYFYWYRQILGQKVEFLVSFYNNEISEKSEIFDDQFSVERPDGSNFTLKIRSTKLEDSAMYFCASSEWKTAEAFFGQGTRLTVV.

This clonotype was recorded a few times. This chain joins TRBV11-3 and TRBJ2-2, with 11 nucleotides matching TRBD2. V lost 0 bases and J lost 3; bases outside the gene matches: 6. The germline V gene encodes CDR1 SGHNT and CDR2 YENEEA. The CDR3 has 18 residues. The CDR3 sequence: CASSLDPWTSGYTGELFF. The CDR3 region has the DNA TGTGCCAGCAGCTTAGACCCGTGGACTAGCGGGTACACCGGGGAGCTGTTTTTT.

This rearrangement joins TRBV4-2 to TRBJ2-3; 11 positions match TRBD2. The CDR3 loop spans 19 amino acids. Germline-derived CDR1 and CDR2 are LGHNA and YNFKEQ. Trimming took 0 bases from V and 0 from J; bases not matched to a gene: 8. CDR3 DNA: TGTGCCAGCAGCCAAGATGGGCCCCTAGCGGGGGGAAGCACAGATACGCAGTATTTT. It codes for CASSQDGPLAGGSTDTQYF.

In its sample, this clonotype was seen many times. The rearrangement joins TRBV12-3 or TRBV12-4 to TRBJ2-3, with 10 bases that match TRBD2. V lost 4 bases to trimming and J lost 4 bases; unmatched junction nucleotides: 2. The CDR3 extends over 14 amino acids. The CDR3 here is CASSSSGGADTQYF. The CDR3 DNA reads as TGTGCCAGCAGTTCTAGCGGGGGCGCAGATACGCAGTATTTT.

This clonotype showed up many times. The rearrangement joins TRBV9 to TRBJ2-7, with 7 bases matching TRBD1. CDR1 and CDR2 (germline): SGDLS, YYNGEE. Trimming cost V 0 bases and J 7 bases; bases outside gene matches: 4. This CDR3 is built from 13 residues. The CDR3 nucleotides read TGTGCCAGCAGCGTAGGGGCAGGGGGAGAGCAGTACTTC. Translated, it gives CASSVGAGGEQYF. The full variable domain, completed using reference TRBV9 and TRBJ2-7, is DSGVTQTPKHLITATGQRVTLRCSPRSGDLSVYWYQQSLDQGLQFLIQYYNGEERAKGNILERFSAQQFPDLHSELNLSSLELGDSALYFCASSVGAGGEQYFGPGTRLTVT.

This clonotype was counted between two and nine times. V is TRBV10-2 and J is TRBJ1-2, with D perhaps matching TRBD1 (5 bases). The length of the CDR3 is 13 residues. V was cut by 3 bases and J by 4 bases, with 9 bases left in between. The germline V gene has CDR1 WSHSY and CDR2 SAAADI. The CDR3 DNA follows: TGCGCCAGCAGTGAACACGGGGGCTATGGCTACACCTTC. Translated, it gives CASSEHGGYGYTF.

This clonotype showed up many times. CDR3 in amino acids: CASSHPPGLTDEQFF. The DNA of the CDR3 is TGTGCCAGCTCTCATCCCCCGGGACTCACCGATGAGCAGTTCTTC. V and J are TRBV18 and TRBJ2-1, with TRBD2 as a possible D gene (6 bases). Germline-derived CDR1 and CDR2 are KGHSH and LQKENI. Trimming pared 6 bases from V and 8 bases from J, leaving 20 bases between. The CDR3 runs 15 residues.

In this sample, this clonotype turned up many times. This chain uses TRBV6-5 with TRBJ2-3; a weak D match, TRBD2 (5 bases). V was shortened by 1 base and J by 0 bases, with 11 bases between the two germline ends. The V gene's germline CDR1 is MNHEY and CDR2 SVGAGI. CDR3 length: 16 residues. CDR3 in amino acids: CASSYCYGVSTDTQYF. As DNA, the CDR3 is TGTGCCAGCAGTTACTGCTACGGGGTTAGCACAGATACGCAGTATTTT.

This clonotype was counted at least ten times. The J gene is TRBJ1-1, the V gene TRBV7-9; no clear D gene. This CDR3 contains 12 residues. V lost 0 bases and J lost 10, with 9 bases in between. The germline gives CDR1 SEHNR, CDR2 FQNEAQ (reference sequence). Here the CDR3 reads CASSLAGSAAFF. The CDR3 DNA is TGTGCCAGCAGCTTAGCAGGGTCGGCAGCTTTCTTT.

This rearrangement joins TRBV15 to TRBJ1-2, with D possibly TRBD1 on 5 matching bases. Trimming removed 2 bases from V and 7 bases from J, with 8 bases in between. From germline, CDR1 is LNHNV and CDR2 YYDKDF (reference sequence). This CDR3 has 12 amino acids. The CDR3 DNA reads as TGTGCCACCAGCAGAAGGGGTATTGGCTACACCTTC. This sequence encodes CATSRRGIGYTF.

The V and J genes are TRBV2 and TRBJ1-5, with no clear D. V lost 6 bases to trimming and J lost 2 bases, with 20 bases between them. The CDR3 is 17 residues long. The germline V gene encodes CDR1 SNHLY and CDR2 FYNNEI. The chain's CDR3 is CASSHESSPTGNQPQHF. The CDR3 DNA is TGTGCCAGCAGCCATGAGTCCAGCCCGACGGGCAATCAGCCCCAGCATTTT.

This clonotype was detected ten times or more. J is TRBJ2-1 and V is TRBV7-2; a weak D match, TRBD2 (6 bases). The V and J ends lost 3 bases and 10 bases respectively, with 13 bases between them. Germline lookup yields CDR1 SGHTA and CDR2 FQGNSA. This CDR3 is 13 amino acids long. The CDR3: CASSFLPGREQFF. The CDR3 DNA sequence: TGTGCCAGCAGCTTTTTGCCTGGGAGGGAGCAGTTCTTC.

V usage is TRBV10-2 and J usage is TRBJ1-1; possible D gene TRBD1, 5 bases. The germline V gene has CDR1 WSHSY and CDR2 SAAADI. The V end was cut by 6 bases, the J end by 4 bases, with 15 bases between. The CDR3 has 14 residues. The CDR3 protein is CASSGALRFTEAFF. The CDR3 DNA sequence: TGCGCCAGCAGCGGGGCCCTCCGTTTCACTGAAGCTTTCTTT.

In its sample, this clonotype was seen many times. The chain uses TRBV5-1 and TRBJ2-1; 11 bases line up with TRBD2. CDR1 is SGHRS and CDR2 is YFSETQ in the germline V gene. V was pared by 6 bases and J by 4 bases, with 6 bases of the junction left unmatched. This CDR3 is 15 amino acids long. In nucleotides, the CDR3 is TGCGCCAGCACCCATAGCGGGGGGGCTTACAATGAGCAGTTCTTC. Translation: CASTHSGGAYNEQFF. The variable domain in full, with the rest retrieved from reference TRBV5-1 and TRBJ2-1, is KAGVTQTPRYLIKTRGQQVTLSCSPISGHRSVSWYQQTPGQGLQFLFEYFSETQRNKGNFPGRFSGRQFSNSRSEMNVSTLELGDSALYLCASTHSGGAYNEQFFGPGTRLTVL.

Concerning this clonotype: A clone one base away is much larger, so this may be a read error. A read error is likely, as this CDR3 ends without the conserved phenylalanine or tryptophan. The rearrangement links TRBV6-5 to TRBJ1-2; D gene uncertain. The CDR3 runs to 14 residues. The germline V gene has CDR1 MNHEY and CDR2 SVGAGI. The ends were cut back, 0 bases at V and 4 bases at J, with 9 bases in the middle. CDR3 residues: CASSYSTERYGYTV. The CDR3, as DNA: TGTGCCAGCAGTTACTCGACGGAGCGCTATGGCTACACCGTC.

This clonotype has only a few counts. The rearrangement links TRBV27 to TRBJ1-6; possible D gene TRBD1, 5 bases. Per the germline V gene, CDR1 is MNHEY and CDR2 is SMNVEV (reference sequence). The V end was cut by 3 bases, the J end by 12 bases, with 9 bases between. The CDR3 length is 12 residues. The CDR3 reads CASSFRGQPLHF. Written as DNA, the CDR3 is TGTGCCAGCAGTTTTAGGGGTCAACCCCTCCACTTT.

This clonotype showed up many times. The V and J genes are TRBV12-3 or TRBV12-4 and TRBJ2-3, with D unresolved. This CDR3 region has 14 residues. The V end lost 5 bases, the J end lost 1 base, and 10 bases lay between the germline ends. The DNA for the CDR3 is TGTGCCAGCAGTCTTTATACGGGCACAGATACGCAGTATTTT. It encodes CASSLYTGTDTQYF.

This clonotype appeared a few times. This sequence joins TRBV7-2 and TRBJ1-1; TRBD1 is a possible D gene (6 bases). This CDR3 has 15 residues. Trimming left V 5 bases short and J 5 bases short, with 18 bases between. CDR1 is SGHTA and CDR2 is FQGNSA in the germline V gene. DNA of the CDR3: TGTGCCAGCAGCCTAGATCCGGGGGCGCAGACTGAAGCTTTCTTT. It specifies CASSLDPGAQTEAFF.

This chain joins TRBV29-1 and TRBJ1-1, with D tentatively TRBD1 (6 bases). Germline-derived CDR1 and CDR2 are SQVTM and ANQGSEA. The CDR3 has 13 amino acids. The ends were cut back, 6 bases at V and 1 base at J, with 12 bases in the middle. CDR3 amino acids: CSVRTDSNTEAFF. The DNA for the CDR3 is TGCAGCGTCAGGACAGATTCGAACACTGAAGCTTTCTTT.

The sample holds many counts of this clonotype. The chain couples TRBV24-1 to TRBJ2-1; 7 nucleotides match TRBD2. Germline loops: CDR1 KGHDR, CDR2 SFDVKD. This CDR3 spans 13 amino acids. The V and J ends lost 9 bases and 5 bases, in that order; junction bases with no gene match: 6. CDR3 sequence reads: CATSRAGDNEQFF. The CDR3 nucleotides read TGTGCCACCTCCCGGGCGGGGGACAATGAGCAGTTCTTC.

This clonotype was detected many times. The genes are TRBV12-3 or TRBV12-4 and TRBJ1-5; D perhaps matches TRBD1 (5 bases). Trimming removed 5 bases from V and 5 bases from J, with 22 bases in between. CDR3 length: 17 residues. The CDR3 DNA follows: TGTGCCAGCAGTCCCAGGGACCATCGTCGGGCACATCAGCCCCAGCATTTT. Its protein is CASSPRDHRRAHQPQHF.

The V gene is TRBV5-4, the J gene TRBJ1-1; D call uncertain. Germline lookup yields CDR1 SGHNT and CDR2 YYREEE (reference sequence). This CDR3 has 14 amino acids. Trimming shortened V by 0 bases and J by 4 bases, and 10 bases separated the two germline ends. CDR3 nucleotides: TGTGCCAGCAGCTTGGTGGGGAATCCCACTGAAGCTTTCTTT. Translation gives CASSLVGNPTEAFF.